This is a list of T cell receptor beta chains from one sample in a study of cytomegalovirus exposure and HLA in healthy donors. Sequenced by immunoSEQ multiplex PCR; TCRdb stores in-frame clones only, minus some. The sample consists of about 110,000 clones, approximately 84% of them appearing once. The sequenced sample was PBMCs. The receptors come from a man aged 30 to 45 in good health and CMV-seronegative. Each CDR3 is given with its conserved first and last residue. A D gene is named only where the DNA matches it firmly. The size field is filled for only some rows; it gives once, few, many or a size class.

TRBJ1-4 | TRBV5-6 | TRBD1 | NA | CASSPDRVTLFF | TGTGCCAGCAGCCCGGACAGGGTAACGCTGTTTTTT
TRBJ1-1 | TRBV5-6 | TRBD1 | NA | CASSQDRRSTEAFF | TGTGCCAGCAGCCAGGACAGGAGGAGCACTGAAGCTTTCTTT
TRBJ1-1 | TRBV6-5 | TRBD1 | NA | CASLKAGTGEAFF | TGTGCCAGCTTGAAGGCGGGGACAGGGGAAGCTTTCTTT
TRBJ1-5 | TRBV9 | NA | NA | CASSVQDSNQPQHF | TGTGCCAGCAGCGTTCAGGACAGTAATCAGCCCCAGCATTTT
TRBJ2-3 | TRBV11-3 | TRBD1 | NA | CASSPTGGADTQYF | TGTGCCAGCAGCCCAACAGGGGGTGCAGATACGCAGTATTTT
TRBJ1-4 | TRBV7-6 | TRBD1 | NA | CASSLGTGKEKLFF | TGTGCCAGCAGCCTAGGGACAGGGAAAGAAAAACTGTTTTTT
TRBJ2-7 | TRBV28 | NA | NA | CASATGLNYEQYF | TGTGCCAGCGCAACGGGACTCAACTACGAGCAGTACTTC
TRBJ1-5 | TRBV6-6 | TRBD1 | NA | CASSETGAGQPQHF | TGTGCCAGCAGTGAGACAGGGGCCGGTCAGCCCCAGCATTTT
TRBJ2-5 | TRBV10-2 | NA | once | CASSDNSESETQYF | TGCGCCAGCAGTGATAACAGTGAATCAGAGACCCAGTACTTC
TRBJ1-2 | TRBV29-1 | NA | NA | CSVEGGGYTF | TGCAGCGTTGAGGGAGGCGGCTACACCTTC
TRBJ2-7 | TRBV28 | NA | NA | CASRRGYHEQYF | TGTGCCAGCAGAAGGGGTTACCACGAGCAGTACTTC
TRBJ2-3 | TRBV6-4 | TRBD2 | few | CASSDSTSGGGTDTQYF | TGTGCCAGCAGTGACTCGACTAGCGGGGGGGGCACAGATACGCAGTATTTT
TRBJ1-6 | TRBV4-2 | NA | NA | CASSQDRGGKVSSPLHF | TGTGCCAGCAGCCAAGATCGAGGAGGGAAGGTCAGTTCACCCCTCCACTTT
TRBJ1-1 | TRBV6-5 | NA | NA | CASSYSAGNTEAFF | TGTGCCAGCAGTTACTCTGCGGGGAACACTGAAGCTTTCTTT
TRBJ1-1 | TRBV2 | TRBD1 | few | CASRKQGAGTEAFF | TGTGCCAGCAGAAAACAGGGGGCCGGCACTGAAGCTTTCTTT
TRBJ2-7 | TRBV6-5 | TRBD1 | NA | CASSKGTEYEQYF | TGTGCCAGCAGTAAAGGGACAGAATACGAGCAGTACTTC
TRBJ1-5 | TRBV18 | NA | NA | CASSPQGNNQPQHF | TGTGCCAGCTCACCCCAGGGGAACAATCAGCCCCAGCATTTT
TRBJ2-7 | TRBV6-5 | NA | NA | CASSFTGEQYF | TGTGCCAGCAGTTTTACAGGCGAGCAGTACTTC
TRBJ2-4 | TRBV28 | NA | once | CASSPPSATGGNIQYF | TGTGCCAGCAGTCCACCCAGCGCCACAGGCGGAAACATTCAGTACTTC
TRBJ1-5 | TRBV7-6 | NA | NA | CASTEEAGIYQPQHF | TGTGCCAGCACCGAGGAGGCTGGCATTTATCAGCCCCAGCATTTT
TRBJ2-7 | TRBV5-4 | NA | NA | CASSTGWGPGEQYF | TGTGCCAGCAGTACCGGGTGGGGGCCGGGCGAGCAGTACTTC
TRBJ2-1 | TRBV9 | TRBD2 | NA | CASSGSLAGGLEQFF | TGTGCCAGCAGTGGAAGTCTAGCGGGGGGGCTTGAGCAGTTCTTC
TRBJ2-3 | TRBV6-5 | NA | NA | CASSYEAGRTDTQYF | TGTGCCAGCAGTTACGAGGCAGGGCGCACAGATACGCAGTATTTT
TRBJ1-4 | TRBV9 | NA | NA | CASSTRTHRNEKLFF | TGTGCCAGCAGCACTCGAACTCACAGAAATGAAAAACTGTTTTTT
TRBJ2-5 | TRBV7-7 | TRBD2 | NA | CASSLSGGVQETQYF | TGTGCTAGCAGCCTTAGCGGGGGGGTCCAAGAGACCCAGTACTTC
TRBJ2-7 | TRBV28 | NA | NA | CATLDGGIRYEQYF | TGTGCCACCCTGGACGGGGGAATCCGATACGAGCAGTACTTC
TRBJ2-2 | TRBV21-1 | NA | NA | CASSPHREEVTGELFF | TGTGCCAGCAGCCCTCACCGGGAGGAAGTTACCGGGGAGCTGTTTTTT
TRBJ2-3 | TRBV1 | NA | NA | CTSSQGTPGLASPPNTDTQYF | TGCACCAGCAGCCAGGGCACCCCGGGACTAGCGTCGCCCCCCAACACAGATACGCAGTATTTT
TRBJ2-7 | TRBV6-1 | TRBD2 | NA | CASSMKTGGPGEQYF | TGTGCCAGCAGCATGAAGACGGGGGGGCCGGGGGAGCAGTACTTC
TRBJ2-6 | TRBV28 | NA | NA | CASSPSGALTF | TGTGCCAGCAGCCCGAGTGGGGCTCTGACTTTC
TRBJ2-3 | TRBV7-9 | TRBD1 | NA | CASSQTGPDTQYF | TGTGCCAGCAGCCAGACAGGGCCAGATACGCAGTATTTT
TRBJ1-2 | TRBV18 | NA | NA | CASSPREEGGYTF | TGTGCCAGCTCACCCCGGGAAGAAGGTGGCTACACCTTC
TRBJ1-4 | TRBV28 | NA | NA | CASRSSSNEKLFF | TGTGCCAGCAGGAGTAGCTCTAATGAAAAACTGTTTTTT
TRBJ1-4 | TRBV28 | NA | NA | CASSLSAGANEKLFF | TGTGCCAGCAGTTTATCGGCAGGGGCTAATGAAAAACTGTTTTTT
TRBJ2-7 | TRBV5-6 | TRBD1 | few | CASSFLWDRGPYRDF | TGTGCCAGCAGCTTCCTGTGGGACAGGGGGCCCTACAGGGACTTC
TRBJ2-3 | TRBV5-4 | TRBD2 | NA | CASSFGTSGGALGHTQYF | TGTGCCAGCAGCTTCGGGACTAGCGGGGGGGCCCTTGGGCATACGCAGTATTTT
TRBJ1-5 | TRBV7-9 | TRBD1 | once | CASSFDRGNQPQHF | TGTGCCAGCAGCTTTGACAGGGGCAATCAGCCCCAGCATTTT
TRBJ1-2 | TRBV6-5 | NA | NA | CASSEQYYGYTF | TGTGCCAGCAGTGAACAGTACTATGGCTACACCTTC
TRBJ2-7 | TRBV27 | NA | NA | CASSHRDGGYEQYF | TGTGCCAGCAGTCACCGGGACGGGGGATACGAGCAGTACTTC
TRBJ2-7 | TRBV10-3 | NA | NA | CAISDGGQQYF | TGTGCCATCAGTGACGGGGGTCAGCAGTACTTC
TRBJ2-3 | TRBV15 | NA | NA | CATSRDISSTDTQYF | TGTGCCACCAGCAGAGATATATCTAGCACAGATACGCAGTATTTT
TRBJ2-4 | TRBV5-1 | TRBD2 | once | CASSLAGLAGARNIQYF | TGCGCCAGCAGCTTGGCAGGACTAGCGGGAGCGCGTAACATTCAGTACTTC